This is a list of T cell receptor beta chains from one sample in a study of blood T cell repertoires in COVID-19. Sequencing was performed with immunoSEQ multiplex PCR; in TCRdb, only in-frame clones are kept and a portion is missing. Of approximately 50,000 clones listed, more than 85% are singletons. The specimen sequenced was peripheral blood. Receptors were obtained from a human donor in a cohort sampled during active COVID-19. Each CDR3 is given with its conserved first and last residue. A D gene is named only where the DNA matches it firmly. The size of a clone is reported for some rows only, either as once, few or many, or as a class for expanded clones.

d_call clone_size j_call v_call cdr3_nt cdr3_aa
NA NA TRBJ1-5 TRBV2 TGTGCCAGCAGTCGCCGGGACACAAATCAGCCCCAGCATTTT CASSRRDTNQPQHF
NA NA TRBJ2-1 TRBV7-9 TGTGCCAGCAGCTTAGTTCATGACATATGGCTAATCAATGAGCAGTTCTTC CASSLVHDIWLINEQFF
NA NA TRBJ2-1 TRBV5-4 TGTGCCAGCAGGCGGTGGGGGGGGCATTACAATGAGCAGTTCTTC CASRRWGGHYNEQFF
NA NA TRBJ2-5 TRBV24-1 TGTGCCACCGGTGTAGCAGGGGGGCCACGAGGTGAGACCCAGTACTTC CATGVAGGPRGETQYF
NA NA TRBJ2-3 TRBV3-1/TRBV3-2 TGTGCCAGCAGCCAAGCCCCCCGGGACAATACGCAGTATTTT CASSQAPRDNTQYF
TRBD1 once TRBJ1-1 TRBV12-3/TRBV12-4 TGTGCCAGCAGCTTTCAGGGGGCGTCTGAAGCTTTCTTT CASSFQGASEAFF
TRBD1 once TRBJ2-1 TRBV14 TGTGCCAACAGCCAAGTAAACAGGAACAGGGGTGAGCAGTTCTTC CANSQVNRNRGEQFF
TRBD2 NA TRBJ2-2 TRBV4-2 TGTGCCAGCAGCCAAGATACCGGGAGGGCCACCGGGGAGCTGTTTTTT CASSQDTGRATGELFF
NA NA TRBJ1-5 TRBV29-1 TGCAGCGTTGCGGGGGGTAGCAATCAGCCCCAGCATTTT CSVAGGSNQPQHF
NA NA TRBJ2-7 TRBV9 TGTGCCAGCAGCGTAGGGGCTAGCCGGTCCTACGAGCAGTACTTC CASSVGASRSYEQYF
NA NA TRBJ1-1 TRBV29-1 TGCAGCGTTGGGCAGGGGAACACTGAAGCTTTCTTT CSVGQGNTEAFF
NA NA TRBJ2-1 TRBV6-5 TGTGCCAGCAGTTACTCTGGGGGCGGCTATGAGCAGTTCTTC CASSYSGGGYEQFF
NA NA TRBJ2-3 TRBV28 TGTGCCAGCAGTTTAGCGGGCGGGACAGATACGCAGTATTTT CASSLAGGTDTQYF
NA NA TRBJ2-5 TRBV2 TGTGCCAGCAGTGTACAACGGAGGGAGACCCAGTACTTC CASSVQRRETQYF
TRBD1 once TRBJ1-6 TRBV5-1 TGCGCCAGCAGCCCGGGACAGGGTGATTCACCCCTCCACTTT CASSPGQGDSPLHF
NA NA TRBJ2-2 TRBV11-2 TGTGCCAGCAGCTTCCCCAAAAAACAGGGCCCCAGCGCCGGGGAGCTGTTTTTT CASSFPKKQGPSAGELFF
TRBD1 NA TRBJ2-1 TRBV7-9 TGTGCCAGCAGCCTCCACAGGGGTTTAGGGGCCGATGAGCAGTTCTTC CASSLHRGLGADEQFF
NA NA TRBJ2-3 TRBV30 TGTGCCTCAACACTCGGGGGAGATACGCAGTATTTT CASTLGGDTQYF
NA NA TRBJ2-5 TRBV7-9 TGTGCCAGCAGCGTAGGTCCCTATCGGGGGATCCAAGAGACCCAGTACTTC CASSVGPYRGIQETQYF
NA NA TRBJ2-1 TRBV6-4 TGTGCCAGCAGTGTAGTCGAGTACAATGAGCAGTTCTTC CASSVVEYNEQFF
TRBD1 NA TRBJ1-2 TRBV7-9 TGTGCCAGCAGCATGTCGGGACAGGTATTATATGGCTACACCTTC CASSMSGQVLYGYTF
NA once TRBJ2-5 TRBV18 TGTGCCAGCTCACCAGACCTCCGGGGGGAGACCCAGTACTTC CASSPDLRGETQYF
NA NA TRBJ2-7 TRBV6-1 TGTGCCAGCAGTGAAGCGAGCTGGTTGCCCTACGAGCAGTACTTC CASSEASWLPYEQYF
NA NA TRBJ2-7 TRBV7-2 TGTGCCAGCAGCCCCGCAGGGGAGTCTTCCGAGCAGTACTTC CASSPAGESSEQYF
NA NA TRBJ1-6 TRBV25-1 TGTGCCAGCAGTGAATCTCAGTCCAGGCCGCTTAATTCACCCCTCCACTTT CASSESQSRPLNSPLHF
NA NA TRBJ1-2 TRBV20-1 TGCAGTGCTAGTAGCGCATCGGTTTGGGGCTACACCTTC CSASSASVWGYTF
TRBD1 NA TRBJ2-1 TRBV19 TGTGCCAGTAGTCCCGAGGGACAGGGACCTGATGAGCAGTTCTTC CASSPEGQGPDEQFF
NA NA TRBJ1-3 TRBV14 TGTGCCAGCAGCCAAGATCCGGACTACTCTGGAAACACCATATATTTT CASSQDPDYSGNTIYF
NA NA TRBJ2-7 TRBV6-5 TGTGCCAGCAGATGGAGGGAGGAATCGCGGGAGCAGTACTTC CASRWREESREQYF
TRBD1 once TRBJ1-2 TRBV5-8 TGTGCCAGCAGTACTTTTTTGAGGGACAGCCATGGCTACACCTTC CASSTFLRDSHGYTF
NA NA TRBJ2-7 TRBV6-1 TGTGCCAGCAGTGAGGCTAGAACCTCAAGCTACGAGCAGTACTTC CASSEARTSSYEQYF
NA NA TRBJ1-1 TRBV5-6 TGTGCCAGCAGCTGGTCTTTTGGGGCGGACACTGAAGCTTTCTTT CASSWSFGADTEAFF
NA NA TRBJ2-5 TRBV18 TGTGCCAGCTCACCACCGGGGCCCCAAGAGACCCAGTACTTC CASSPPGPQETQYF
TRBD2 NA TRBJ2-3 TRBV5-1 TGCGCCAGCAGCTTGGGACGGCCTAGCGGGGGGCTGGGAACAGATACGCAGTATTTT CASSLGRPSGGLGTDTQYF
NA NA TRBJ1-2 TRBV6-1 TGTGCCAGCAGTGAGGCAGGCTATGGCTACACCTTC CASSEAGYGYTF